These 15 T cell receptor beta chains came from one sample sequenced in a study of Ad26.COV2.S vaccination and SARS-CoV-2 variants. Assay used: immunoSEQ multiplex PCR; TCRdb lists only in-frame clones, some missing. The sample lists 250,000 or so clones, around 85% occurring once. Treatment reported: around 19 received Ad26.COV2.S at low or high dose, single or two shots; several received placebo; per-sample allocation not given. Each sample was drawn 63 days after the first injection (of vaccine or placebo). This specimen consisted of peripheral blood, obtained in a trial of Ad26.COV2.S vaccine versus placebo. Source of these receptors: a person aged 18-60 years who received the Ad26.COV2.S COVID-19 vaccine or a placebo.

V gene TRBV6-2 or TRBV6-3 combines with J gene TRBJ2-7; D is undetermined. V lost 0 bases to trimming and J lost 3 bases, with 9 bases between them. The germline V gene has CDR1 MNHEY and CDR2 SVGEGT. CDR3 length equals 14 residues. CDR3 loop: CASSYSNNNYEQYF. The CDR3 DNA is TGTGCCAGCAGTTACTCGAACAACAACTACGAGCAGTACTTC.

This chain uses TRBV20-1 with TRBJ2-3; D not resolved. CDR1 DFQATT and CDR2 SNEGSKA come from the germline V gene (reference sequence). V gave up 0 bases and J gave up 8 bases, with 0 bases separating them. The CDR3 has 9 amino acids. DNA for the CDR3: TGCAGTGCTAGAGATACGCAGTATTTT. Its protein product is CSARDTQYF.

This clone was found once. This chain uses TRBV6-2 or TRBV6-3 with TRBJ2-7, with D unclear. The CDR3 runs to 14 residues. Trimming left V 0 bases short and J 0 bases short, with 6 bases between. Looked up from germline, CDR1 is MNHEY and CDR2 is SVGEGT. CDR3 region: CASSYSGPSYEQYV. The CDR3 DNA reads TGTGCCAGCAGTTACTCAGGGCCCTCCTACGAGCAGTACGTC.

V is TRBV2 and J is TRBJ2-5, with D unclear. With 4 bases removed from V and 4 bases from J, the gap between germline ends came to 10 bases. The CDR3 loop spans 13 amino acids. Germline V gives CDR1 SNHLY, CDR2 FYNNEI. In nucleotides, the CDR3 is TGTGCCAGCAGTGCAGCTCGTGGAGAGACCCAGTACTTC. It specifies CASSAARGETQYF.

The J gene is TRBJ1-1, the V gene TRBV6-2 or TRBV6-3; the D gene is possibly TRBD1 (6 bases). The germline CDR1 and CDR2 sequences are MNHEY and SVGEGT. The V end lost 5 bases, the J end lost 0 bases, and 10 bases lay between the germline ends. CDR3 length: 14 residues. The CDR3 DNA reads TGTGCCAGCAGTGGGCGGACAGTGAACACTGAAGCTTTCTTT. Its translation: CASSGRTVNTEAFF.

This clone has only one observation. This chain links TRBV29-1 with TRBJ2-3; 11 bases match TRBD2. Unmatched junction bases numbered 7, after V lost 6 bases and J lost 2 bases. CDR3 length equals 15 residues. CDR1 is SQVTM and CDR2 is ANQGSEA in the germline V gene. The CDR3 protein is CSVVIAGGITDTQYF. As DNA, the CDR3 is TGCAGCGTGGTGATAGCGGGGGGGATCACAGATACGCAGTATTTT.

The rearrangement links TRBV5-1 to TRBJ2-5, with TRBD2 matching over 7 bases. Germline V gene lookup returns CDR1 SGHRS and CDR2 YFSETQ. The CDR3 contains 13 residues. The V and J ends lost 4 bases and 3 bases, in that order; junction bases with no gene match: 3. The chain's CDR3 is CASSVAGEETQYF. In DNA form, the CDR3 reads TGCGCCAGCAGCGTTGCGGGGGAAGAGACCCAGTACTTC. The whole variable domain, filled in from reference TRBV5-1 and TRBJ2-5, reads KAGVTQTPRYLIKTRGQQVTLSCSPISGHRSVSWYQQTPGQGLQFLFEYFSETQRNKGNFPGRFSGRQFSNSRSEMNVSTLELGDSALYLCASSVAGEETQYFGPGTRLLVL.

The chain employs TRBV6-5 and TRBJ2-7; 7 positions match TRBD1. Germline loops: CDR1 MNHEY, CDR2 SVGAGI. Trimming cost V 10 bases and J 6 bases; bases outside gene matches: 9. The CDR3 has 12 amino acids. CDR3 sequence: CATRQGQAEQYF. CDR3 bases: TGTGCCACCCGACAGGGACAAGCCGAGCAGTACTTC.

This clone has just a few counts. The genes are TRBV6-6 and TRBJ1-5; TRBD1 matches 8 bases. V lost 2 bases and J lost 1; bases outside the gene matches: 1. This CDR3 is built from 15 residues. Germline CDR1 and CDR2: MNHNY and SVGAGI (reference sequence). This CDR3 reads CASSYRDRSNQPQHF. The DNA of the CDR3 is TGTGCCAGCAGTTACCGGGACAGGAGCAATCAGCCCCAGCATTTT.

This chain connects TRBV6-5 to TRBJ2-3, with 7 bases aligning to TRBD2. V was clipped by 8 bases and J by 10 bases; unmatched bases: 6. This CDR3 contains 11 residues. Germline V gene data show CDR1 as MNHEY and CDR2 as SVGAGI. The CDR3 sequence: CASQRGVAQYF. The CDR3 bases are TGTGCCAGCCAACGGGGGGTCGCGCAGTATTTT.

The V gene is TRBV3-1 (or the pseudogene TRBV3-2), the J gene TRBJ2-7, with D tentatively TRBD1 (7 bases). The V and J ends lost 4 bases and 4 bases respectively, with 17 bases between them. The CDR3 runs to 15 residues. CDR1 LGHDT and CDR2 YNNKEL come from the germline V gene (reference sequence). For the CDR3, the DNA is TGTGCCAGCAGCCTATCAGGGGGGCGGCTTTACGAGCAGTACTTC. Translation gives CASSLSGGRLYEQYF.

In this sample, this clone turned up once. The chain is built from TRBV29-1 and TRBJ2-1, with 9 bases fitting TRBD1. The CDR3 covers 14 residues. V lost 7 bases to trimming and J lost 0 bases; unmatched junction nucleotides: 4. CDR1 and CDR2 (germline): SQVTM, ANQGSEA. CDR3 sequence reads: CSGRTGDSYNEQFF. CDR3 nucleotide sequence: TGCAGCGGTAGGACAGGGGACTCCTACAATGAGCAGTTCTTC.

Remarks on this clone: This CDR3 is also generated by other DNA sequences in the sample. The chain links TRBV18 to TRBJ1-2; no firm D call. The CDR3 spans 13 residues. Trimming removed 2 bases at V and 2 bases at J, with 6 bases between. Germline-derived CDR1 and CDR2 are KGHSH and LQKENI. The CDR3 region is CASSPTRNYGYTF. CDR3 in DNA: TGTGCCAGCTCACCAACACGGAACTATGGCTACACCTTC. Based on the CDR3 plus reference TRBV18 and TRBJ1-2, the full variable domain is NAGVMQNPRHLVRRRGQEARLRCSPMKGHSHVYWYRQLPEEGLKFMVYLQKENIIDESGMPKERFSAEFPKEGPSILRIQQVVRGDSAAYFCASSPTRNYGYTFGSGTRLTVV.

The chain is built from TRBV19 and TRBJ1-2; 7 bases agree with TRBD1. V lost 5 bases to trimming and J lost 0 bases; unmatched junction nucleotides: 18. The CDR3 loop spans 19 amino acids. CDR1 LNHDA and CDR2 SQIVND come from the germline V gene (reference sequence). The CDR3 region has the DNA TGTGCCAGTAGTTCCGAGGTGCACCCGGGACAGCCTACTAACTATGGCTACACCTTC. Translating gives CASSSEVHPGQPTNYGYTF. The full variable domain, completed using reference TRBV19 and TRBJ1-2, is DGGITQSPKYLFRKEGQNVTLSCEQNLNHDAMYWYRQDPGQGLRLIYYSQIVNDFQKGDIAEGYSVSREKKESFPLTVTSAQKNPTAFYLCASSSEVHPGQPTNYGYTFGSGTRLTVV.

This chain connects TRBV7-3 to TRBJ1-1, with D possibly TRBD1 on 5 matching bases. Germline CDR1 and CDR2: SGHTA and FQGTGA. The CDR3 loop spans 17 amino acids. Trimming removed 5 bases at V and 1 base at J, with 20 bases between. CDR3 DNA sequence: TGTGCCAGCAGCGCCAAGGGTGGGGCAGGGCAGAACACTGAAGCTTTCTTT. It codes for CASSAKGGAGQNTEAFF.